A single TCR beta chain is shown here with its context. Its antigen remains unidentified. 13 Jbeta primers and 60 Vbeta primers were used for the PCR. The protocol was immunoSEQ multiplex PCR, while the TCRdb copy is restricted to in-frame clones and leaves out a portion. Here the sample spans some 110,000 clones, around 75% being singletons. This sample is drawn from a study of cytomegalovirus exposure and HLA in healthy donors. Turning to the study itself: In a previous analysis, more than 90 million unique TCR beta sequences were found from 150 million to 200 million T cells. Inside one of the first data releases sat roughly 80 million unique TCRs taken from HLA-typed donors. Notes on the study in general: A missense variant in DCLRE1C was later tied to TCR beta V- and J-gene trimming.

V was clipped by 3 bases and J by 0 bases, with 19 bases between them. Germline V gene sequence: CDR1 SGHDT, CDR2 YYEEEE. The CDR3 length is 18 residues. V and J are TRBV5-6 and TRBJ2-1; D uncertain. The receptor comes from a woman aged 25 to 45 in good health and CMV-seronegative. The material sequenced was PBMCs. This CDR3 is CASSYTSEILSSYNEQFF. In nucleotides, the CDR3 is TGTGCCAGCAGCTATACAAGCGAAATATTGAGCTCCTACAATGAGCAGTTCTTC. Variable domain in full (rest from reference TRBV5-6 and TRBJ2-1): DAGVTQSPTHLIKTRGQQVTLRCSPKSGHDTVSWYQQALGQGPQFIFQYYEEEERQRGNFPDRFSGHQFPNYSSELNVNALLLGDSALYLCASSYTSEILSSYNEQFFGPGTRLTVL.